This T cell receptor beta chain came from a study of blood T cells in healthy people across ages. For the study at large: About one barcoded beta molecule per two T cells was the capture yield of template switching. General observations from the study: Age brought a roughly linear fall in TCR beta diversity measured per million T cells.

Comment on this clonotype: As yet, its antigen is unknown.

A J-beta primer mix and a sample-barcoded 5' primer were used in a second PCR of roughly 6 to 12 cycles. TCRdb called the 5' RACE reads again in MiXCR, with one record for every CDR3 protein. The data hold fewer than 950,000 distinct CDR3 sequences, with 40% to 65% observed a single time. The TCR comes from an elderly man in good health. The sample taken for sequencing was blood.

The CDR3, as DNA: TGTGCCAGCAGCGTAGCTGGTGGAATGGCAGATACGCAGTATTTT. This sequence encodes CASSVAGGMADTQYF. The chain has TRBV9 and TRBJ2-3, with D unclear. Trimming left V 0 bases short and J 4 bases short, with 12 bases between. The CDR3 has 15 amino acids. Per the germline V gene, CDR1 is SGDLS and CDR2 is YYNGEE. The entire variable domain, with the rest obtained from reference TRBV9 and TRBJ2-3, is as follows: DSGVTQTPKHLITATGQRVTLRCSPRSGDLSVYWYQQSLDQGLQFLIQYYNGEERAKGNILERFSAQQFPDLHSELNLSSLELGDSALYFCASSVAGGMADTQYFGPGTRLTVL.